Below, 24 T cell receptor beta chains from the same sample are listed, as sequenced in a study of T cell changes during pregnancy in multiple sclerosis. Some clones are missing from TCRdb's copy, which holds only in-frame ones; the method was immunoSEQ multiplex PCR. Among 40,000 to 60,000 clones listed, around 93% were seen once. Here the sequenced sample was peripheral blood, taken after pregnancy. The receptors were gathered from a female donor with multiple sclerosis, enrolled in a pregnancy study.

The chain has TRBV7-2 and TRBJ2-1; 8 nucleotides match TRBD2. V was clipped by 2 bases and J by 7 bases; unmatched bases: 10. Germline CDR1 reads SGHTA; CDR2 reads FQGNSA. The CDR3 spans 16 residues. CDR3 bases: TGTGCCAGCAGCTTATCACGGGGGGGCCAAGGAAATGAGCAGTTCTTC. It is translated as CASSLSRGGQGNEQFF.

The chain is built from TRBV18 and TRBJ1-5; D might be TRBD1 (5 bases). Between the trimmed V and J ends, which lost 3 bases and 0 bases, there was a span of 9 bases. The CDR3 contains 15 residues. Germline values: CDR1 KGHSH, CDR2 LQKENI. The CDR3 region is CASSPTANSNQPQHF. The CDR3 region has the DNA TGTGCCAGCTCACCGACAGCGAATAGCAATCAGCCCCAGCATTTT.

The chain employs TRBV19 and TRBJ2-5, with a tentative D call TRBD2 (5 bases). The V gene's germline CDR1 is LNHDA and CDR2 SQIVND (reference sequence). This CDR3 comprises 14 residues. The ends were cut back, 3 bases at V and 10 bases at J, with 18 bases in the middle. CDR3: CASSIRLGDRIQYF. The CDR3, as DNA: TGTGCCAGTAGTATCCGTCTCGGGGATAGGATCCAGTACTTC.

The chain uses TRBV7-8 and TRBJ1-6, with D perhaps TRBD1 (5 bases). The germline V gene encodes CDR1 SGHVS and CDR2 FQNEAQ. V dropped 4 bases and J dropped 0 bases, with 10 bases sitting between them. The CDR3 covers 16 residues. CDR3 DNA sequence: TGTGCCAGCAGCTCGACAGTTAGCTCCTATAATTCACCCCTCCACTTT. Translation: CASSSTVSSYNSPLHF.

The V and J genes are TRBV20-1 and TRBJ1-2; D might be TRBD1 (5 bases). This CDR3 spans 11 amino acids. Trimming shortened V by 0 bases and J by 14 bases, and 13 bases separated the two germline ends. Germline V gene data show CDR1 as DFQATT and CDR2 as SNEGSKA (reference sequence). The CDR3 loop is CSAREDTLGTF. CDR3 nucleotide sequence: TGCAGTGCTAGAGAGGACACTCTCGGTACCTTC.

The chain is built from TRBV6-6 and TRBJ1-2; the D is unclear. V lost 6 bases and J 5 bases, leaving 13 bases between the germline ends. Germline V gene lookup returns CDR1 MNHNY and CDR2 SVGAGI (reference sequence). This CDR3 is 13 amino acids long. CDR3 loop: CASSLSRPYGYTF. CDR3 nucleotide sequence: TGTGCCAGCAGCCTCTCGCGCCCATATGGCTACACCTTC.

The V gene is TRBV23-1, the J gene TRBJ1-2; D may be TRBD1 (5 bases). TRBV23-1 is an open reading frame, and its role is uncertain. The V end was cut by 7 bases, the J end by 8 bases, with 17 bases between. This CDR3 has 13 residues. The CDR3 sequence: CASTPGVLEGYTF. In DNA form, the CDR3 reads TGCGCCAGCACCCCGGGGGTTCTGGAGGGCTACACCTTC.

This sequence joins TRBV5-1 and TRBJ1-1; tentatively, D is TRBD1 (6 bases). V lost 1 base and J 10 bases, leaving 11 bases between the germline ends. CDR3 length: 12 residues. Germline V gene sequence: CDR1 SGHRS, CDR2 YFSETQ. The CDR3 DNA reads TGCGCCAGCAGCTTGCCAGGGGAAGTAGCTTTCTTT. This translates into CASSLPGEVAFF.

The chain joins TRBV7-3 to TRBJ1-5; D not certain. V lost 2 bases to trimming and J lost 3 bases, with 11 bases between them. The CDR3 loop spans 15 amino acids. Germline V lookup: CDR1 SGHTA, CDR2 FQGTGA. The CDR3 bases are TGTGCCAGCAGCTTACTAGCGGGGAACAATCAGCCCCAGCATTTT. Protein product: CASSLLAGNNQPQHF. Variable domain in full (rest from reference TRBV7-3 and TRBJ1-5): GAGVSQTPSNKVTEKGKYVELRCDPISGHTALYWYRQSLGQGPEFLIYFQGTGAADDSGLPNDRFFAVRPEGSVSTLKIQRTERGDSAVYLCASSLLAGNNQPQHFGDGTRLSIL.

The chain is built from TRBV30 and TRBJ2-2; 8 bases are shared with TRBD2. Germline CDR1 GTSNPN, CDR2 SVGIG (reference sequence). V lost 3 bases and J lost 5; bases outside the gene matches: 5. There are 14 residues in the CDR3. CDR3 DNA sequence: TGTGCCTGGAGGATAATAGCGGGAACCGGGGAGCTGTTTTTT. This sequence encodes CAWRIIAGTGELFF.

The chain has TRBV9 and TRBJ2-3; D perhaps matches TRBD1 (6 bases). The CDR3 runs 16 residues. Germline loops: CDR1 SGDLS, CDR2 YYNGEE. Trimming took 0 bases from V and 2 from J, leaving 13 bases between them. CDR3 in DNA: TGTGCCAGCAGCGTAGGACCAGGGGCCTCCACAGATACGCAGTATTTT. This codes for CASSVGPGASTDTQYF.

The rearrangement joins TRBV7-8 to TRBJ2-5, with 9 bases fitting TRBD2. Germline loops: CDR1 SGHVS, CDR2 FQNEAQ. The V and J ends lost 5 bases and 3 bases, in that order; junction bases with no gene match: 10. CDR3 size: 16 residues. DNA of the CDR3: TGTGCCAGCAGCCCGCTAGGGGCTAGCGGGGAAGAGACCCAGTACTTC. It is translated as CASSPLGASGEETQYF.

The rearrangement uses TRBV7-3 and TRBJ2-2, with TRBD1 as a possible D gene (6 bases). V lost 5 bases and J 6 bases, leaving 16 bases between the germline ends. CDR3 size: 15 residues. Per germline, CDR1 SGHTA and CDR2 FQGTGA. CDR3 DNA: TGTGCCAGCAGCCTCCGAACAGGGTACGCCGGGGAGCTGTTTTTT. The encoded protein is CASSLRTGYAGELFF.

This clone came up a few times. The chain combines TRBV11-2 with TRBJ2-7; TRBD1 matches 8 bases. V shed 1 base, J shed 3 bases, and the junction held 8 bases outside the gene matches. The germline V gene has CDR1 SGHAT and CDR2 FQNNGV. CDR3 size: 16 residues. For the CDR3, the DNA is TGTGCCAGCAGCTTAGCCGGGACAGGACCTTTCTACGAGCAGTACTTC. This gives the protein CASSLAGTGPFYEQYF.

The rearrangement joins TRBV27 to TRBJ1-2; TRBD1 matches at 7 bases. V shed 6 bases and J 5 bases; nucleotides not matched to a gene: 9. Germline V gene lookup returns CDR1 MNHEY and CDR2 SMNVEV (reference sequence). The CDR3 is 14 residues long. The CDR3, as DNA: TGTGCCAGCAGGCCCAGGGGCAGGGGGTATGGCTACACCTTC. It specifies CASRPRGRGYGYTF.

The CDR3 bases are TGTGCCAGCAGCTTAGTACGGGGGAACACCGGGGAGCTGTTTTTT. Its protein is CASSLVRGNTGELFF. V and J are TRBV5-4 and TRBJ2-2; the D gene is possibly TRBD2 (5 bases). Trimming stripped 2 bases from V and 1 base from J, with 9 bases between. This CDR3 region has 15 residues. CDR1 is SGHNT and CDR2 is YYREEE in the germline V gene (reference sequence).

The genes are TRBV4-1 and TRBJ2-3; 10 bases match TRBD2. The CDR3 contains 16 residues. Per the germline V gene, CDR1 is MGHRA and CDR2 is YSYEKL. J gave up 5 bases and V 3 bases, and 8 bases lay outside the gene matches. CDR3 amino acids: CASSQTSSGGLDTQYF. Here the CDR3 DNA reads TGCGCCAGCAGCCAGACTTCTAGCGGGGGCCTAGATACGCAGTATTTT.

The chain is built from TRBV5-4 and TRBJ1-4; 7 nucleotides line up with TRBD1. V trimming: 3 bases; J trimming: 8 bases; junction bases outside the gene matches: 4. This CDR3 contains 13 residues. The germline gives CDR1 SGHNT, CDR2 YYREEE (reference sequence). The chain's CDR3 is CASSYGTVEKLFF. In DNA form, the CDR3 reads TGTGCCAGCAGCTACGGGACAGTGGAAAAACTGTTTTTT.

V usage is TRBV2 and J usage is TRBJ1-5, with a tentative D call TRBD1 (6 bases). Trimming took off 8 bases at V and 1 base at J, with 6 bases between the two ends. The CDR3 spans 12 residues. The germline CDR1 and CDR2 sequences are SNHLY and FYNNEI. This CDR3 is CASQGSNQPQHF. The CDR3 DNA sequence: TGTGCCAGCCAGGGGAGCAATCAGCCCCAGCATTTT.

The chain combines TRBV5-6 with TRBJ2-7, with TRBD2 identical over 14 bases. Germline CDR1 is SGHDT and CDR2 is YYEEEE. The CDR3 has 14 amino acids. V was pared by 0 bases and J by 7 bases, with 0 bases of the junction left unmatched. In nucleotides, the CDR3 is TGTGCCAGCAGCTTGGGGACTAGCGGGGGGGAGCAGTACTTC. Protein sequence: CASSLGTSGGEQYF.

V gene TRBV25-1 combines with J gene TRBJ1-5; D is unresolved. V shed 2 bases and J shed 5 bases, with 10 bases lying between them. The CDR3 has 14 residues. Per germline, CDR1 MGHDK and CDR2 SYGVNS. CDR3 sequence: CASSERRAHQPQHF. The CDR3 region has the DNA TGTGCCAGCAGTGAACGCCGAGCCCATCAGCCCCAGCATTTT.

The rearrangement links TRBV5-4 to TRBJ2-5; D gene ambiguous. Per germline, CDR1 SGHNT and CDR2 YYREEE (reference sequence). This CDR3 contains 12 residues. Trimming left V 4 bases short and J 3 bases short, with 7 bases between. CDR3 in amino acids: CASSALKETQYF. CDR3 nucleotide sequence: TGTGCCAGCAGCGCGCTGAAAGAGACCCAGTACTTC.

The chain combines TRBV7-3 with TRBJ2-7, with a weak D call TRBD2 (6 bases). This CDR3 has 14 amino acids. Germline V gene lookup returns CDR1 SGHTA and CDR2 FQGTGA. V lost 1 base, J lost 5 bases, and 12 bases lay in between. The CDR3 region has the DNA TGTGCCAGCAGCTTAAGTTGGGGGGTGCACGAGCAGTACTTC. Encoded protein: CASSLSWGVHEQYF. Complete variable domain (other parts from reference TRBV7-3 and TRBJ2-7): GAGVSQTPSNKVTEKGKYVELRCDPISGHTALYWYRQSLGQGPEFLIYFQGTGAADDSGLPNDRFFAVRPEGSVSTLKIQRTERGDSAVYLCASSLSWGVHEQYFGPGTRLTVT.

The rearrangement links TRBV5-5 to TRBJ1-1; D is undetermined. V shed 4 bases and J shed 6 bases, with 7 bases lying between them. The CDR3 loop spans 11 amino acids. The germline gives CDR1 SGHKS, CDR2 YYEKEE (reference sequence). The CDR3 DNA reads as TGTGCCAGCAGCCTGGCCGCTGAAGCTTTCTTT. Protein product: CASSLAAEAFF.